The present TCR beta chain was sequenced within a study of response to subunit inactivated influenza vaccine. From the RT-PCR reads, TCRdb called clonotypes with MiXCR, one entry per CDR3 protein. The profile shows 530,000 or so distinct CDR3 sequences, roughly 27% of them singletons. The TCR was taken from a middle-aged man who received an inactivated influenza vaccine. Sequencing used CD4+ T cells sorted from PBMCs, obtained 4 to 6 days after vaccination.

The CDR3 coding sequence is TGTGCCAGCAGACAGGGGCTGGGAGAGACCCAGTACTTC. It specifies CASRQGLGETQYF. V gene TRBV6-1 combines with J gene TRBJ2-5; 7 bases agree with TRBD1. J gave up 4 bases and V 6 bases, and 5 bases lay outside the gene matches. The germline gives CDR1 MNHNS, CDR2 SASEGT. This CDR3 has 13 residues.